This T cell receptor (beta chain) comes out of a study of radiotherapy plus CTLA-4 blockade in lung cancer. Germline lookup yields CDR1 MNHNS and CDR2 SASEGT. The CDR3 consists of 16 residues. V shed 1 base and J shed 3 bases, with 12 bases lying between them. Repertoires were generated with immunoSEQ multiplex PCR, while TCRdb's copy carries only in-frame clones and drops some. The data contain 77,000 or so clones, less than 85% of them singletons. This clone was detected only a few times. This sequence joins TRBV6-1 and TRBJ1-4; D perhaps matches TRBD1 (6 bases). The sample was peripheral blood, taken from a patient treated with radiotherapy plus ipilimumab. The receptor comes from a human donor with non-small cell lung cancer whose response to radiotherapy plus ipilimumab could not be evaluated. The CDR3 reads CASSEVQGGSNEKLFF. In nucleotides, the CDR3 is TGTGCCAGCAGTGAAGTTCAAGGGGGTTCTAATGAAAAACTGTTTTTT.